Shown below are 5 T cell receptor beta chains from a single sample sequenced in a study of vaccination effects on CD4 cells after COVID-19. Their cognate antigens are unknown. At the end of around 11 days of culture, CD4+ T cells were isolated. Two-dose BNT162b2 or mRNA-1273 vaccination was given to participants. Some clones are missing from TCRdb's copy, which holds only in-frame ones; the method was immunoSEQ multiplex PCR. The table shows fewer than 75,000 clones, with less than 80% occurring only once. The material sequenced was CD4+ T cells from PBMCs cultured without peptide, taken after COVID-19 vaccination. The receptors derive from a human donor who received a COVID-19 vaccine.

In its sample, this clone was seen a few times. The gene calls are TRBV4-2 and TRBJ2-2; 7 positions agree with TRBD1. This CDR3 region has 17 residues. Germline CDR1 and CDR2: LGHNA and YNFKEQ. V lost 0 bases and J lost 0; bases outside the gene matches: 4. The DNA for the CDR3 is TGTGCCAGCAGCCAAGATAGGGGGACAGCGAACACCGGGGAGCTGTTTTTT. This translates into CASSQDRGTANTGELFF.

This chain connects TRBV21-1 to TRBJ2-6; TRBD1 is taken as the D call from the table, unchecked against the DNA. TRBV21-1 is reported as a pseudogene. The CDR3 extends over 19 amino acids. The CDR3 DNA reads TGTGCCAGCAGCAATCGGGATGGACAGGTGCGAAGTGGGGCCAACGTCCTGACTTTC. It yields the protein CASSNRDGQVRSGANVLTF.

The chain employs TRBV9 and TRBJ1-5, with 7 bases aligning to TRBD1. The CDR3 has 13 residues. Germline V lookup: CDR1 SGDLS, CDR2 YYNGEE. With 2 bases clipped from V and 7 bases from J, the junction kept 3 bases outside the gene matches. CDR3 protein: CASSVTGEQPQHF. The CDR3 nucleotides are TGTGCCAGCAGCGTTACAGGGGAACAGCCCCAGCATTTT.

The V call is TRBV25-1, the J call TRBJ1-2; D is uncertain. The CDR3 runs to 12 residues. Germline V gives CDR1 MGHDK, CDR2 SYGVNS. Between the trimmed V and J ends, which lost 4 bases and 8 bases, there was a span of 11 bases. The chain's CDR3 is CASSGVSSGYTF. Written as DNA, the CDR3 is TGTGCCAGCAGTGGGGTGTCATCCGGCTACACCTTC.

This clone has a single count. V and J are TRBV5-1 and TRBJ2-5, with 10 bases lining up with TRBD2. CDR1 is SGHRS, CDR2 YFSETQ, per germline. V lost 2 bases to trimming and J lost 5 bases; unmatched junction nucleotides: 9. CDR3 length equals 16 residues. Here the CDR3 DNA reads TGCGCCAGCAGCTTTTCAGCCCTAGCGGGAGTTGAGACCCAGTACTTC. Its protein is CASSFSALAGVETQYF.